This T cell receptor (beta chain) was retrieved from a study of blood T cell repertoires in COVID-19. Overall study context: The study drew acute and convalescent COVID-19 samples from the United States, Italy and Spain. PBMCs, B-cell-depleted T cells, or T cells were the source of the cDNA or gDNA that made up the material.

The CDR3 has 15 amino acids. The V segment lost 2 bases and the J segment 4 bases; nucleotides outside the gene matches: 4. Germline V gene lookup returns CDR1 SGHRS and CDR2 YFSETQ. Authors' methods: Reference gene primer amplification gave estimated nucleated cell counts. Sequencing was performed with immunoSEQ multiplex PCR; in TCRdb, only in-frame clones are kept and a portion is missing. That table gives V, J and clone size, and the DNA gave D and trimming. The table lists roughly 210,000 clones, about 85% of them singletons, with about 10% in the top ten. The rearrangement links TRBV5-1 to TRBJ2-5, with 11 bases lining up with TRBD2. The TCR sequence derives from a woman older than 75 with COVID-19, enrolled during active disease. Sequencing was carried out using peripheral blood. The DNA of the CDR3 is TGCGCCAGCAGCTTCTCCGGGACTAGCGGAGAGACCCAGTACTTC. The encoded protein is CASSFSGTSGETQYF. Full variable domain (rest looked up from reference TRBV5-1 and TRBJ2-5): KAGVTQTPRYLIKTRGQQVTLSCSPISGHRSVSWYQQTPGQGLQFLFEYFSETQRNKGNFPGRFSGRQFSNSRSEMNVSTLELGDSALYLCASSFSGTSGETQYFGPGTRLLVL.